This paragraph reports one T cell receptor (beta chain). Its antigen is unknown. The sample holds no much larger clone one base away, and base qualities are not on file. The sample comes from a study of blood T cell repertoires in COVID-19 (dated by TCRdb to the early 2020s). Background on the whole study: Samples from collaborators originated in the United States, Italy and Spain and spanned both the acute and convalescent phases of COVID-19. The prospective study material was composed of cDNA or gDNA derived from T cells, B-cell-depleted T cells, or PBMCs. The dataset comprised deeply sampled blood TCRbeta repertoires from subjects exposed to, actively infected with, or recovered from COVID-19. The repertoires were released in a freely available public database meant as a resource for research on the immune response to SARS-CoV-2. Samples came from the ongoing ImmuneRACE study (first 160 participants) plus 1,254 subjects from 6 global collaborators. Nearly every sample came with metadata listing a de-identified subject ID, COVID-19 status, age in years and sex. Where available, HLA class I and class II types were taken from metadata supplied by the sample provider and were not determined by assay-based typing.

In the germline V gene, CDR1 corresponds to SGHDT and CDR2 to YYEEEE. The CDR3, cysteine through phenylalanine, is 13 amino acids long. Solely the CDR3 DNA is kept, with 39 bases framed from the first base. Trimming leaves V shorter by 5 bases and J shorter by 9 bases, with the junction holding 6 bases beyond the gene matches. Collaborating institutions collected whole blood in K2EDTA tubes following their own protocols. For TCRbeta analysis, collaborators shipped samples as frozen whole blood, isolated PBMCs, or DNA extracted from either of those sample types. TCRbeta CDR3 regions were amplified from genomic DNA by means of the immunoSEQ Assay, a bias-controlled multiplex PCR. Concerning the study's data processing: Within the assay, amplification of reference gene primers was used to estimate how many nucleated cells each sample contained. To quantify the absolute abundance of each unique TCRbeta CDR3 rearrangement, sequence reads were collapsed and filtered. For each sample, productive Simpson clonality was calculated as the square root of Simpson's diversity index across productive rearrangements. What TCRdb holds here is the immuneACCESS table cut down to in-frame rearrangements. Part of the clones is not present; checked against another copy, under half of the missing clones reflect an unresolved V gene, and the others are unexplained. That table gives V, J and clone size, and the DNA gave D and trimming. The sample yields around 200,000 clones; roughly 88% were counted once. The ten largest clones add up to roughly 3.5% of the sample.

Points the paper makes about the study in general: The quantity of clinical and demographic metadata differed by source and by participant and was supplied without curation.

This TCR derives from a man in his 60s with acute or convalescent COVID-19. Source material: peripheral blood. Recombination joined TRBV5-6 with TRBJ2-1, and TRBD2 matches 9 of the central bases. The sequenced DNA: TGTGCCAGCAGTTTGAGCGGGAGGCGTGAGCAGTTCTTC. It codes for CASSLSGRREQFF.